This T cell receptor (beta chain) appears in the sequencing data of a study of T cell responses to AZD1222 COVID-19 vaccine. Clones were read by immunoSEQ multiplex PCR, and TCRdb kept only the in-frame ones, dropping some. The sample lists under 45,000 clones, 70% to 90% occurring once. The length of the CDR3 is 14 residues. CDR1 is MNHEY, CDR2 SVGAGI, per germline. With 6 bases removed from V and 1 base from J, the gap between germline ends came to 13 bases. This receptor was taken from an adult in good health. The sample was peripheral blood, taken on day 0 of AZD1222 vaccination. The genes are TRBV6-5 and TRBJ2-7, with a weak D call TRBD1 (6 bases). The chain's CDR3 is CASSHRQASYEQYF. The CDR3 DNA sequence: TGTGCCAGCAGCCACAGACAGGCGTCCTACGAGCAGTACTTC.